What follows is one T cell receptor (beta chain) and its context. The target antigen is unknown. This table comes from immunoSEQ multiplex PCR, and its TCRdb copy is limited to in-frame clones, with some not included. The sample shows approximately 200,000 clones, about 94% of them seen only once. The sample belongs to a study of T cell responses to AZD1222 COVID-19 vaccine. Study findings and constraints: At study baseline, merely five or six AZD1222 recipients were seropositive. Clonal diversity was possibly underestimated; the donors were predominantly white British and more often female.

The source of this sequence is an adult in good health. Material: peripheral blood, obtained on day 0 of AZD1222 vaccination.

CDR3 sequence: CASSERRGSEPQHF. In nucleotides, the CDR3 is TGTGCCAGCAGTGAAAGAAGGGGCTCAGAGCCCCAGCATTTT. The V gene is TRBV6-1, the J gene TRBJ1-5; maybe TRBD1 (5 bases). CDR1 MNHNS and CDR2 SASEGT come from the germline V gene. With 2 bases removed from V and 8 bases from J, the gap between germline ends came to 13 bases. The CDR3 totals 14 residues.